This T cell receptor beta chain stems from a study of cytomegalovirus exposure and HLA in healthy donors. Germline-derived CDR1 and CDR2 are SGHVS and FQNEAQ. With 6 bases removed from V and 0 bases from J, the gap between germline ends came to 20 bases. The CDR3 spans 18 residues. The primer mix had 60 Vbeta and 13 Jbeta primers. The method was immunoSEQ multiplex PCR; TCRdb's version includes in-frame clones alone and lacks a portion of them. The sample has about 100,000 clones, about 75% seen once. The sequencing input was PBMCs. The source is a woman under 30 in good health and CMV-seropositive. The chain recombines TRBV7-8 with TRBJ2-2; D may be TRBD1 (6 bases). CDR3 sequence reads: CASSSTRKGVTNTGELFF. Written as DNA, the CDR3 is TGTGCCAGCAGTTCAACGCGAAAGGGGGTTACGAACACCGGGGAGCTGTTTTTT.